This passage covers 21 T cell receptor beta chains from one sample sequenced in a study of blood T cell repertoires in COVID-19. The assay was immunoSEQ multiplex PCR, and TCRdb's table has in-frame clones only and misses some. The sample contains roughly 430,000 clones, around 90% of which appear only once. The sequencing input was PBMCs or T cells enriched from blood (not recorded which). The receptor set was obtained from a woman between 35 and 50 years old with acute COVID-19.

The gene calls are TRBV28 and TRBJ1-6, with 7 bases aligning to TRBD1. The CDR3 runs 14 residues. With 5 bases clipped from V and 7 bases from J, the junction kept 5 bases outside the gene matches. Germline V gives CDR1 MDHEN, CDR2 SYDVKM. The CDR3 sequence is CASSPGQLNSPLHF. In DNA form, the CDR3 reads TGTGCCAGCAGTCCGGGACAGCTAAATTCACCCCTCCACTTT.

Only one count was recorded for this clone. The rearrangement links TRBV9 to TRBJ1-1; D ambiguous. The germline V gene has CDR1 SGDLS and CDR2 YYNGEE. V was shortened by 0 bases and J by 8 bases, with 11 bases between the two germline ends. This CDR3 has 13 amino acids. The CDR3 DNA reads TGTGCCAGCAGCGTAGGTCGGACTGGGGAAGCTTTCTTT. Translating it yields CASSVGRTGEAFF.

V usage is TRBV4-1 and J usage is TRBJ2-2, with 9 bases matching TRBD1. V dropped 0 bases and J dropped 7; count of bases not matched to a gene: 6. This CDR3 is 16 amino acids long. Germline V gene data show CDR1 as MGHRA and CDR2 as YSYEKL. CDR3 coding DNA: TGCGCCAGCAGCCAAGAAGGACAGGGGCCCGGCGGGGAGCTGTTTTTT. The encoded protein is CASSQEGQGPGGELFF.

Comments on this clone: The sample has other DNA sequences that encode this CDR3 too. CDR3 sequence (DNA): TGTGCCAGCAGCTTGGACAGCTCTGGAAACACCATATATTTT. Protein sequence: CASSLDSSGNTIYF. The chain combines TRBV5-4 with TRBJ1-3; D is undetermined. The CDR3 length is 14 residues. V was trimmed by 0 bases and J by 0 bases, leaving 4 bases between them. Germline-derived CDR1 and CDR2 are SGHNT and YYREEE (reference sequence). Together with reference TRBV5-4 and TRBJ1-3, the CDR3 gives the full variable domain: ETGVTQSPTHLIKTRGQQVTLRCSSQSGHNTVSWYQQALGQGPQFIFQYYREEENGRGNFPPRFSGLQFPNYSSELNVNALELDDSALYLCASSLDSSGNTIYFGEGSWLTVV.

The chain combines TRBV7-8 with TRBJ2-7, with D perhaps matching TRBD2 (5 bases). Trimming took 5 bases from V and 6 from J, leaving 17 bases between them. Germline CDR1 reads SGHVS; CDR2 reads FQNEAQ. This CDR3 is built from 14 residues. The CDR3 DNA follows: TGTGCCAGCAGCCCAAGAGGGCTAGTGAGCGAGCAGTACTTC. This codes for CASSPRGLVSEQYF.

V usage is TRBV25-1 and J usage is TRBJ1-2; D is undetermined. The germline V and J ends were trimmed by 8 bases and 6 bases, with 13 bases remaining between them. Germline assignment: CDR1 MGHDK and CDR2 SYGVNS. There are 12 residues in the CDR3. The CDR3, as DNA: TGTGCCAGCTTTACCGCCAGTAATGGCTACACCTTC. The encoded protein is CASFTASNGYTF.

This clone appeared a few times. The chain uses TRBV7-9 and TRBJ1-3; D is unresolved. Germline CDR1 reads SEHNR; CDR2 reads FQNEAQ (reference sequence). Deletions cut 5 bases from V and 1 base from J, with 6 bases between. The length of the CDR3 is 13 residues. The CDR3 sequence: CASSRESGNTIYF. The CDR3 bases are TGTGCCAGCAGCCGGGAGTCTGGAAACACCATATATTTT. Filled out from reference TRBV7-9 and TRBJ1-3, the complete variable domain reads DTGVSQNPRHKITKRGQNVTFRCDPISEHNRLYWYRQTLGQGPEFLTYFQNEAQLEKSRLLSDRFSAERPKGSFSTLEIQRTEQGDSAMYLCASSRESGNTIYFGEGSWLTVV.

CDR3 in DNA: TGTGCCAGCAGCTTAGTGGACAGGGTCTACTTC. Amino acid sequence: CASSLVDRVYF. The chain joins TRBV7-8 to TRBJ2-7, with 8 bases identical to TRBD1. Trimming at V came to 1 base and at J to 13 bases, leaving 3 bases not matched to a gene. CDR3 length: 11 amino acids. Germline V gene sequence: CDR1 SGHVS, CDR2 FQNEAQ.

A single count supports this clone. CDR3 residues: CASSLAGGSNQPQHF. The CDR3 DNA follows: TGTGCCAGCAGCTTAGCAGGGGGTAGCAATCAGCCCCAGCATTTT. The chain employs TRBV7-8 and TRBJ1-5, with a tentative D call TRBD1 (6 bases). Germline CDR1 is SGHVS and CDR2 is FQNEAQ. V shed 0 bases and J shed 0 bases, with 6 bases lying between them. The CDR3 runs 15 residues. The whole variable domain, filled in from reference TRBV7-8 and TRBJ1-5, reads GAGVSQSPRYKVAKRGQDVALRCDPISGHVSLFWYQQALGQGPEFLTYFQNEAQLDKSGLPSDRFFAERPEGSVSTLKIQRTQQEDSAVYLCASSLAGGSNQPQHFGDGTRLSIL.

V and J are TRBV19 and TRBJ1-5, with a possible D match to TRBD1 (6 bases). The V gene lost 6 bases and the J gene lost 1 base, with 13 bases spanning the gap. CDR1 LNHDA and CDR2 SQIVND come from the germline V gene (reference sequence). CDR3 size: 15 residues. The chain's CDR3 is CASSVQGGSNQPQHF. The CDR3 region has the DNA TGTGCCAGTAGCGTACAGGGAGGGAGCAATCAGCCCCAGCATTTT. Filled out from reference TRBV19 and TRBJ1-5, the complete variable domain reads DGGITQSPKYLFRKEGQNVTLSCEQNLNHDAMYWYRQDPGQGLRLIYYSQIVNDFQKGDIAEGYSVSREKKESFPLTVTSAQKNPTAFYLCASSVQGGSNQPQHFGDGTRLSIL.

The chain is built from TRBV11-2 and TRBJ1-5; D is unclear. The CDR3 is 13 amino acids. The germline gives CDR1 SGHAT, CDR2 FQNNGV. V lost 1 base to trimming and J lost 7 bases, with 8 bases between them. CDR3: CASSLVAEQPQHF. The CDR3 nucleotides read TGTGCCAGCAGCTTAGTGGCCGAACAGCCCCAGCATTTT.

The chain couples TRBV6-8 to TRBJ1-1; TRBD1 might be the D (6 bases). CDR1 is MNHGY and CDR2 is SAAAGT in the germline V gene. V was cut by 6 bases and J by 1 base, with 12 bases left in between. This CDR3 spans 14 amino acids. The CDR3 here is CASSAVRGNTEAFF. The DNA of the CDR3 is TGTGCCAGCAGCGCCGTCAGGGGGAACACTGAAGCTTTCTTT.

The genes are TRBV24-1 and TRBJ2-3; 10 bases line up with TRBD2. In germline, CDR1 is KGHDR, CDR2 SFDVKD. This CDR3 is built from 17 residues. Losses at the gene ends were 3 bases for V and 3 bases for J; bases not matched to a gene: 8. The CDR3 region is CATSDSPLAGATDTQYF. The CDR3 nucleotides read TGTGCCACCAGTGATAGTCCTCTAGCGGGGGCGACAGATACGCAGTATTTT.

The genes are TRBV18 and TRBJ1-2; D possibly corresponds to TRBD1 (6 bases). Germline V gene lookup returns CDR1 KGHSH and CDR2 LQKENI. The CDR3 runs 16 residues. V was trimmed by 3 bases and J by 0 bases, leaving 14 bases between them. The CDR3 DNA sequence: TGTGCCAGCTCACCGACCTCAGGGACACCTAACTATGGCTACACCTTC. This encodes CASSPTSGTPNYGYTF.

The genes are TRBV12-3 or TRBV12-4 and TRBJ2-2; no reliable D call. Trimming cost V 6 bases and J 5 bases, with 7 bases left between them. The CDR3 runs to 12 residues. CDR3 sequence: CASRSQTGELFF. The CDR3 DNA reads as TGTGCCAGCAGATCCCAAACCGGGGAGCTGTTTTTT.

This CDR3 reads CASSQFGGAGETQYF. The CDR3 DNA sequence: TGCGCCAGCAGCCAATTTGGGGGGGCGGGTGAGACCCAGTACTTC. V and J are TRBV4-1 and TRBJ2-5; D might be TRBD2 (7 bases). The germline V gene has CDR1 MGHRA and CDR2 YSYEKL. This CDR3 comprises 15 residues. Trimming stripped 2 bases from V and 5 bases from J, with 15 bases between.

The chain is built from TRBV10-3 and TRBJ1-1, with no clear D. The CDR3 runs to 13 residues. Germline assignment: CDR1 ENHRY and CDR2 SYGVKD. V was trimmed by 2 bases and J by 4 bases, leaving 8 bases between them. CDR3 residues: CAISEEVATEAFF. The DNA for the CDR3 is TGTGCCATCAGTGAGGAGGTTGCCACTGAAGCTTTCTTT.

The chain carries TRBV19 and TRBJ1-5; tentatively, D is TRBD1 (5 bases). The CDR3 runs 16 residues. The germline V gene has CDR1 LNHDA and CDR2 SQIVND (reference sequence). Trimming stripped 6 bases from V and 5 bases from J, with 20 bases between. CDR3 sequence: CASRVPQVGADQPQHF. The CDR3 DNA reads TGTGCCAGTAGGGTTCCACAGGTAGGGGCCGATCAGCCCCAGCATTTT. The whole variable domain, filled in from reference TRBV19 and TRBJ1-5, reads DGGITQSPKYLFRKEGQNVTLSCEQNLNHDAMYWYRQDPGQGLRLIYYSQIVNDFQKGDIAEGYSVSREKKESFPLTVTSAQKNPTAFYLCASRVPQVGADQPQHFGDGTRLSIL.

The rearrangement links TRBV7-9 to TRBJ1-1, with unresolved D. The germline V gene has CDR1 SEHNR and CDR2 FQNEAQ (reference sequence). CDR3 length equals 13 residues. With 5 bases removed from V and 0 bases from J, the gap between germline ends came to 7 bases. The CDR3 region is CASSGGMNTEAFF. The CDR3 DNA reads TGTGCCAGCAGCGGAGGCATGAACACTGAAGCTTTCTTT.

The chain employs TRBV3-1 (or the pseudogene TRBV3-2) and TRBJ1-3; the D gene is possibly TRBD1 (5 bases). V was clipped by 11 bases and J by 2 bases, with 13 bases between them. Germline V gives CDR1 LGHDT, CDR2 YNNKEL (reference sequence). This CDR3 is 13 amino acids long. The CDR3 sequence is CAPRRTPGNTIYF. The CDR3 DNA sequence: TGTGCCCCTCGAAGGACACCTGGAAACACCATATATTTT.

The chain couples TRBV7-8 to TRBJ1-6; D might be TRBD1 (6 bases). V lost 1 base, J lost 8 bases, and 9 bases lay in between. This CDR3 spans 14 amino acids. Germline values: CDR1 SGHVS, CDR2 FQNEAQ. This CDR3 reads CASSLGTEDSPLHF. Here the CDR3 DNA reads TGTGCCAGCAGCTTAGGGACAGAGGATTCACCCCTCCACTTT.